This T cell receptor (beta chain) was found in a study of CD8 T cells in Susac syndrome. CD8+ and CD4+ T cells taken from blood had their TCR beta sequenced. The multiple sclerosis controls, all treatment-naive patients, had relapsing-remitting disease that was stable or active. TEMRA cells were FACS-enriched and CD8+ and CD4+ T cells negatively isolated. The CDR3 has 14 amino acids. CDR1 and CDR2 (germline): DFQATT, SNEGSKA (reference sequence). V was pared by 3 bases and J by 5 bases, with 7 bases of the junction left unmatched. RNA in amounts of roughly 0.45 to 1 ug was reverse transcribed with random hexamers. The CDR3 of TCR beta was amplified by immunoSEQ multiplex PCR across 54 Vbeta and 13 Jbeta. Each CDR3 protein gets one entry after TCRdb re-called the immunoSEQ multiplex PCR reads with MiXCR. The table records about 300,000 distinct CDR3 sequences, roughly 85% of them present only once.

Sequencing was carried out using CD8+ T cells from PBMCs. The TCR sequence derives from a human donor with multiple sclerosis. The rearrangement joins TRBV20-1 to TRBJ2-5; 9 bases map to TRBD1. CDR3 residues: CSASIRDRDETQYF. In DNA, the CDR3 is TGCAGTGCTAGTATCCGGGACAGGGACGAGACCCAGTACTTC.